The subject of this entry is one T cell receptor (beta chain). How the authors handled the data: Amplification with reference gene primers provided the estimates of nucleated cell counts. Assay used: immunoSEQ multiplex PCR; TCRdb lists only in-frame clones, some missing. The V and J calls and clone size are taken from that table; D and trimming were inferred from the DNA. The sample lists more than 150,000 clones, roughly 76% occurring once. The data belong to a study of blood T cell repertoires in COVID-19. About the study: Material from acute and convalescent COVID-19 was sourced from the United States, Italy and Spain.

Enrolment of Seattle patients took place during active infection, and they were followed longitudinally. Material: peripheral blood. This clonotype was sampled from an elderly woman with COVID-19, enrolled during active disease.

CDR3 sequence (DNA): TGTGCCAGTAGACCGACTAGCTCCTACGAGCAGTACTTC. Protein sequence: CASRPTSSYEQYF. This sequence joins TRBV19 and TRBJ2-7; D is perhaps TRBD2 (6 bases). The CDR3 is 13 residues long. Trimming removed 6 bases from V and 0 bases from J, with 9 bases in between. Germline V CDR1 and CDR2: LNHDA, SQIVND (reference sequence). The full variable domain, its missing parts supplied by reference TRBV19 and TRBJ2-7, is DGGITQSPKYLFRKEGQNVTLSCEQNLNHDAMYWYRQDPGQGLRLIYYSQIVNDFQKGDIAEGYSVSREKKESFPLTVTSAQKNPTAFYLCASRPTSSYEQYFGPGTRLTVT.